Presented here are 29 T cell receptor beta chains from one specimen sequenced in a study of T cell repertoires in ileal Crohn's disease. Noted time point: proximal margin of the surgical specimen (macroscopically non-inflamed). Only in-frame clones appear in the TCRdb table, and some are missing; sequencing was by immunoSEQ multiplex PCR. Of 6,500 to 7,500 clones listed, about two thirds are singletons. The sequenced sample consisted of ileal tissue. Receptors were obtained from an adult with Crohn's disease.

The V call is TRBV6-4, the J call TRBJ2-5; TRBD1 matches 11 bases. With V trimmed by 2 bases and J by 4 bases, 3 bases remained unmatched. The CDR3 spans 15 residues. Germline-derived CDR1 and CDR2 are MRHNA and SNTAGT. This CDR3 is CASSDGTGGGETQYF. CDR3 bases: TGTGCCAGCAGTGACGGGACAGGGGGAGGAGAGACCCAGTACTTC.

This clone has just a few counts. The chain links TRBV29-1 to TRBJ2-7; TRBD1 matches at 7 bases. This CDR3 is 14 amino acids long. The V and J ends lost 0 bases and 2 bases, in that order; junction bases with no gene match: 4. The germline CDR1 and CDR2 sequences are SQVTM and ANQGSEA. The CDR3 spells CSVEDPDRTYEQYF. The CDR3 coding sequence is TGCAGCGTTGAAGATCCGGACAGGACCTACGAGCAGTACTTC.

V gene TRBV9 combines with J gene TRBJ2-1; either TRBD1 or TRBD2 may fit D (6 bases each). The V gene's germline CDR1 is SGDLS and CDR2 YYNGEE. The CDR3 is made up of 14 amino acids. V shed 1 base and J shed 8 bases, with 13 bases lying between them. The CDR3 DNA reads TGTGCCAGCAGCGTAAGTACAGGGAGGCATGAGCAGTTCTTC. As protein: CASSVSTGRHEQFF. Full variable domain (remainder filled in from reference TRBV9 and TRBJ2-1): DSGVTQTPKHLITATGQRVTLRCSPRSGDLSVYWYQQSLDQGLQFLIQYYNGEERAKGNILERFSAQQFPDLHSELNLSSLELGDSALYFCASSVSTGRHEQFFGPGTRLTVL.

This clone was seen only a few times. CDR3 sequence reads: CASNLGLYNEQFF. The CDR3, as DNA: TGTGCCAGCAATCTGGGCCTATACAATGAGCAGTTCTTC. This chain connects TRBV6-1 to TRBJ2-1; D call uncertain. Germline V CDR1 and CDR2: MNHNS, SASEGT. The CDR3 runs 13 residues. Trimming removed 7 bases at V and 4 bases at J, with 11 bases between.

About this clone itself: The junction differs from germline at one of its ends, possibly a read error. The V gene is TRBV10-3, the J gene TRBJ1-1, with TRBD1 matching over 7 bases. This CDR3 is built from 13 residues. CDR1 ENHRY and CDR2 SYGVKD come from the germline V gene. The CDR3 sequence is CASSLDRVREAFF. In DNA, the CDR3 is TGTGCCAGCAGTCTCGACAGGGTACGTGAAGCTTTCTTT.

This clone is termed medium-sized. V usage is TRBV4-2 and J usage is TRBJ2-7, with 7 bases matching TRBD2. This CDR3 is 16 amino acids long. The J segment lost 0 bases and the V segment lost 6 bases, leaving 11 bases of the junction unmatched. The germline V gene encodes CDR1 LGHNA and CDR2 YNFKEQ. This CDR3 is CASSQSAGDYSYEQYF. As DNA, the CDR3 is TGTGCCAGCAGTCAGTCCGCGGGAGATTACTCCTACGAGCAGTACTTC.

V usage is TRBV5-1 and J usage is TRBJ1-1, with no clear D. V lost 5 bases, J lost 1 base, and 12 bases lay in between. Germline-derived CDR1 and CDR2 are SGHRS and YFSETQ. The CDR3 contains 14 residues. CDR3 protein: CASSKGAKNTEAFF. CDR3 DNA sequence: TGCGCCAGCAGTAAGGGAGCGAAGAACACTGAAGCTTTCTTT.

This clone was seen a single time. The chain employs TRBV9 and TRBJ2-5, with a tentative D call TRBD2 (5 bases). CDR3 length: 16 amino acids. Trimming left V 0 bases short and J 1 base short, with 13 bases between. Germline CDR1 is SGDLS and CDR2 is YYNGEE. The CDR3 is CASSVAGNGGQETQYF. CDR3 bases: TGTGCCAGCAGCGTAGCGGGAAATGGAGGCCAAGAGACCCAGTACTTC.

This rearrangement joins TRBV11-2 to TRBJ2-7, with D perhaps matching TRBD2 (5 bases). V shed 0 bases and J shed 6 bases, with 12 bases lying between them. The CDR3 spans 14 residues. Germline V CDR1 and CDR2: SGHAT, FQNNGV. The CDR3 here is CASSLDLASSEQYF. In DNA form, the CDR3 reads TGTGCCAGCAGCTTAGATCTGGCTAGCAGCGAGCAGTACTTC.

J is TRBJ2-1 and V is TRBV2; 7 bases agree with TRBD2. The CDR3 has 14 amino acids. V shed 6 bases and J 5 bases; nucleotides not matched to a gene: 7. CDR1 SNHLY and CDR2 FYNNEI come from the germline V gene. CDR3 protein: CASRGGSLDNEQFF. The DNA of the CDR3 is TGTGCCAGCAGGGGAGGGAGTTTAGACAATGAGCAGTTCTTC. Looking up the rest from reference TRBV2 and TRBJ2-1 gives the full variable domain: EPEVTQTPSHQVTQMGQEVILRCVPISNHLYFYWYRQILGQKVEFLVSFYNNEISEKSEIFDDQFSVERPDGSNFTLKIRSTKLEDSAMYFCASRGGSLDNEQFFGPGTRLTVL.

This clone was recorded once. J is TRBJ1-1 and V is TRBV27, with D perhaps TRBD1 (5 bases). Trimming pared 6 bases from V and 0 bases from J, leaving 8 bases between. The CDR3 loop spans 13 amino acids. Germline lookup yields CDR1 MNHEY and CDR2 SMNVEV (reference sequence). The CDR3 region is CASSWGMNTEAFF. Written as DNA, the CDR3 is TGTGCCAGCAGCTGGGGGATGAACACTGAAGCTTTCTTT.

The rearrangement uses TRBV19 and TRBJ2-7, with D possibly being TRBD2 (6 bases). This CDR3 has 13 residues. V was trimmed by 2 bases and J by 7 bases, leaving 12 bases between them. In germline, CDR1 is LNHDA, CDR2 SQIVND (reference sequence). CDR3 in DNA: TGTGCCAGTAGTATATTATTCGGGGGAGAGCAGTACTTC. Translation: CASSILFGGEQYF.

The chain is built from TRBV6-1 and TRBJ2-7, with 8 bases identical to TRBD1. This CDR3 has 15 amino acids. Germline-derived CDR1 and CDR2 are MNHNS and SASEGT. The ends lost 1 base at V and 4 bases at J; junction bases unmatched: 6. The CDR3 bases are TGTGCCAGCAGTGAAGGGGCAGGGGGCAGGTACGAGCAGTACTTC. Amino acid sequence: CASSEGAGGRYEQYF.

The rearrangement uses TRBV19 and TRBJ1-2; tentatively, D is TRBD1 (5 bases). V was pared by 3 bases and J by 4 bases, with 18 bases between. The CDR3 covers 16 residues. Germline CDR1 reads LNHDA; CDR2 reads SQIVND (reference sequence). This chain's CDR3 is CASSMKGQGSFYGYTF. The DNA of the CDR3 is TGTGCCAGTAGTATGAAAGGGCAGGGAAGCTTCTATGGCTACACCTTC.

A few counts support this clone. In DNA, the CDR3 is TGTGCCAGCAGCCCCCTCCAGGGGGCAGGCGGCTACACCTTC. Translating gives CASSPLQGAGGYTF. The chain carries TRBV14 and TRBJ1-2, with TRBD1 identical over 8 bases. The CDR3 covers 14 residues. V lost 4 bases to trimming and J lost 8 bases; unmatched junction nucleotides: 9. CDR1 is SGHDN and CDR2 is FVKESK in the germline V gene.

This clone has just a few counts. The CDR3 sequence: CASSQSYGYTF. DNA of the CDR3: TGTGCCAGCAGCCAGAGCTATGGCTACACCTTC. This chain connects TRBV7-9 to TRBJ1-2; D ambiguous. CDR3 size: 11 residues. Germline CDR1 SEHNR, CDR2 FQNEAQ (reference sequence). The V end was cut by 5 bases, the J end by 4 bases, with 5 bases between. Supplemented by reference TRBV7-9 and TRBJ1-2, the full variable domain reads DTGVSQNPRHKITKRGQNVTFRCDPISEHNRLYWYRQTLGQGPEFLTYFQNEAQLEKSRLLSDRFSAERPKGSFSTLEIQRTEQGDSAMYLCASSQSYGYTFGSGTRLTVV.

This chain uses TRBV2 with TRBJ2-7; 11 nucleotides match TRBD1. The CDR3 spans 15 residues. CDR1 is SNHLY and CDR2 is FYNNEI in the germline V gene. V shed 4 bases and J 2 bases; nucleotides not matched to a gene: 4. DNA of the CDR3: TGTGCCAGCAGTGGGGACAGGGGGTTTACCTACGAGCAGTACTTC. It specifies CASSGDRGFTYEQYF. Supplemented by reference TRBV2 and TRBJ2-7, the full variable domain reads EPEVTQTPSHQVTQMGQEVILRCVPISNHLYFYWYRQILGQKVEFLVSFYNNEISEKSEIFDDQFSVERPDGSNFTLKIRSTKLEDSAMYFCASSGDRGFTYEQYFGPGTRLTVT.

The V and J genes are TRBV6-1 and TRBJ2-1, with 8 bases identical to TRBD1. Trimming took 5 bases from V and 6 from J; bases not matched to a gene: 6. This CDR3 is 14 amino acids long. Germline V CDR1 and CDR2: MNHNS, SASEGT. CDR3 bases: TGTGCCAGCAGTATCCGGACAGGGTTCAATGAGCAGTTCTTC. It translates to CASSIRTGFNEQFF.

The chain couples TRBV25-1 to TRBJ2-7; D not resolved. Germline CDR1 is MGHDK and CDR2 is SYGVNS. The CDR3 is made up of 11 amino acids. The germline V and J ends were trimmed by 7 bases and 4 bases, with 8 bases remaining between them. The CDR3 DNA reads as TGTGCCAGCACAGTTTTTTACGAGCAGTACTTC. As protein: CASTVFYEQYF.

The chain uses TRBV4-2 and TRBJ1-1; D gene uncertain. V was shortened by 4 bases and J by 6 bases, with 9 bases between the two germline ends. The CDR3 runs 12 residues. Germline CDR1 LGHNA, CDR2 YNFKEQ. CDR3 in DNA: TGTGCCAGCAGCCCAGGAATCTCTGAAGCTTTCTTT. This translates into CASSPGISEAFF.

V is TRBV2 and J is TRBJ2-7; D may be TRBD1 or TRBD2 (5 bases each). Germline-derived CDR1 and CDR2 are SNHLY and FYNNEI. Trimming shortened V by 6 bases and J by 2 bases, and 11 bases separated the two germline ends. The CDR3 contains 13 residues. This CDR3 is CASSRQRTYEQYF. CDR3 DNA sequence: TGTGCCAGCAGCCGACAGCGGACCTACGAGCAGTACTTC.

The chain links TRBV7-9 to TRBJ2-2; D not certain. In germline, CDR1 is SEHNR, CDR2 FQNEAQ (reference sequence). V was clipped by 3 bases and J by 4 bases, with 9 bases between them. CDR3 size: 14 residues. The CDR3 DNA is TGTGCCAGCAGCTTTAATACTGTCACCGGGGAGCTGTTTTTT. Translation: CASSFNTVTGELFF. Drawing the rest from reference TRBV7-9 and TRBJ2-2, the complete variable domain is DTGVSQNPRHKITKRGQNVTFRCDPISEHNRLYWYRQTLGQGPEFLTYFQNEAQLEKSRLLSDRFSAERPKGSFSTLEIQRTEQGDSAMYLCASSFNTVTGELFFGEGSRLTVL.

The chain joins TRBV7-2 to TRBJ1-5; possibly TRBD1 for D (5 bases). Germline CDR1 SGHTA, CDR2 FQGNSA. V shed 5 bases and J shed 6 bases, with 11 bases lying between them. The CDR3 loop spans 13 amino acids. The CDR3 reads CASSTEGLQPQHF. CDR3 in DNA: TGTGCCAGCAGCACGGAGGGGCTTCAGCCCCAGCATTTT.

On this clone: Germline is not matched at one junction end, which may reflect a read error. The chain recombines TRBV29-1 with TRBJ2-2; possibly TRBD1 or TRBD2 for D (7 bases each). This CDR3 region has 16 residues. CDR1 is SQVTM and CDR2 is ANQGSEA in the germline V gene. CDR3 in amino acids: CSVHGGRGGRHRGAVF. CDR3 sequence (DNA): TGCAGCGTTCATGGTGGCAGGGGGGGAAGGCACCGGGGAGCTGTTTTT.

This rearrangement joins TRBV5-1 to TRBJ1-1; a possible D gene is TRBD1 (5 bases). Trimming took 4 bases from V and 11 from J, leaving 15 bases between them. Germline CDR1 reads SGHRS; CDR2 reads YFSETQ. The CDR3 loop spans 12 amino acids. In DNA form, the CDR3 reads TGCGCCAGCAGCCGGGACCCGGGGACGGCTTTCTTT. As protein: CASSRDPGTAFF.

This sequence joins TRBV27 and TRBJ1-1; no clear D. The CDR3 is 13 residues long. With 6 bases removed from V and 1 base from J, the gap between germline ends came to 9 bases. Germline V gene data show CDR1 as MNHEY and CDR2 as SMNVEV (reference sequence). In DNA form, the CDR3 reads TGTGCCAGCAGAATGACCACGAACACTGAAGCTTTCTTT. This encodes CASRMTTNTEAFF.

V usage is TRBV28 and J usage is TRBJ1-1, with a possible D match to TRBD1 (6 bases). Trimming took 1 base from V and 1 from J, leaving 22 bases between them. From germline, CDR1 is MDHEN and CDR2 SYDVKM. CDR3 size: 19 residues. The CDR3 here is CASSLSNPANRAGNTEAFF. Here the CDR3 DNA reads TGTGCCAGCAGTTTATCGAACCCGGCGAACAGGGCCGGGAACACTGAAGCTTTCTTT.

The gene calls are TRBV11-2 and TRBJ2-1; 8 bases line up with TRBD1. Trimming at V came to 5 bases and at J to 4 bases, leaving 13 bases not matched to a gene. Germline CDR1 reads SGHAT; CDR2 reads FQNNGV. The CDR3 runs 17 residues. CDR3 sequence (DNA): TGTGCCAGCAGCCAATACGCCGCAGGACAGGGTTACAATGAGCAGTTCTTC. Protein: CASSQYAAGQGYNEQFF. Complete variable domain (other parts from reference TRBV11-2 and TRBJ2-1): EAGVAQSPRYKIIEKRQSVAFWCNPISGHATLYWYQQILGQGPKLLIQFQNNGVVDDSQLPKDRFSAERLKGVDSTLKIQPAKLEDSAVYLCASSQYAAGQGYNEQFFGPGTRLTVL.

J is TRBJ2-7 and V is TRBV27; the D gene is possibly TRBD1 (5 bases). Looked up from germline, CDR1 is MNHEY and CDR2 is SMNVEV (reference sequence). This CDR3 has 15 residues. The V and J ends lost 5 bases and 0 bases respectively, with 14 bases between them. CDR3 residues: CASSATVTNSYEQYF. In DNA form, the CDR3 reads TGTGCCAGCAGTGCGACAGTCACCAACTCCTACGAGCAGTACTTC.